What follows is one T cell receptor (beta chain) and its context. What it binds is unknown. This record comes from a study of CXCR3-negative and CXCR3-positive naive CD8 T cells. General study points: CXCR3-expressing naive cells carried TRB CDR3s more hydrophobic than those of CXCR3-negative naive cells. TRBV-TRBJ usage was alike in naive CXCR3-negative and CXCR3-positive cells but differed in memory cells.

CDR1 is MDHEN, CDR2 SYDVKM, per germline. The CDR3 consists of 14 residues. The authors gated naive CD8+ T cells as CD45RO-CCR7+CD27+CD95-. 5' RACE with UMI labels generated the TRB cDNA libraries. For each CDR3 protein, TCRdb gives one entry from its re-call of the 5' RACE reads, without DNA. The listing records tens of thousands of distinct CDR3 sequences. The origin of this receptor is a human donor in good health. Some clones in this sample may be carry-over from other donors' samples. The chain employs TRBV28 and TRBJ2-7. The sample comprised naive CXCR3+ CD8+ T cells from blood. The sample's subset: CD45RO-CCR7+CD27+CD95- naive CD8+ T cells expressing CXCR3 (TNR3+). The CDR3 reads CASSLVGRSYEQYF.